The rows below give T cell receptor beta chains drawn from one sample of a study of blood T cell repertoires in COVID-19. The protocol was immunoSEQ multiplex PCR, while the TCRdb copy is restricted to in-frame clones and leaves out a portion. The sample lists 250,000 or so clones; over 70% were seen once. The sequenced sample consisted of peripheral blood. All receptors come from a woman between 40 and 55 years old who had recovered from COVID-19. Both conserved end residues are part of each CDR3. The D gene is left open where the match is weak. Expanded clones are given a class, and other clones once, few, many or no size at all.

cdr3_nt: TGTGCCAGCAGCTTAGGGGGCACGATCCAAGAGACCCAGTACTTC
cdr3_aa: CASSLGGTIQETQYF
v_call: TRBV7-2
j_call: TRBJ2-5
clone_size: NA
d_call: NA

cdr3_nt: TGTGCCTGGAGTCCCTTGGGGCAAAGGAACACTGAAGCTTTCTTT
cdr3_aa: CAWSPLGQRNTEAFF
v_call: TRBV30
j_call: TRBJ1-1
clone_size: NA
d_call: NA

cdr3_nt: TGTGCCAGCAGCTTGAAGGGACTAGCGGGCTCACGCTCCTACAATGAGCAGTTCTTC
cdr3_aa: CASSLKGLAGSRSYNEQFF
v_call: TRBV7-8
j_call: TRBJ2-1
clone_size: NA
d_call: TRBD2

cdr3_nt: TGTGCCACCGGGGGCGGGGGGGCGAGCACTGAAGCTTTCTTT
cdr3_aa: CATGGGGASTEAFF
v_call: TRBV24-1
j_call: TRBJ1-1
clone_size: NA
d_call: NA

cdr3_nt: TGTGCCAGCAGTTACTCAGGGGTTCAAGAGACCCAGTACTTC
cdr3_aa: CASSYSGVQETQYF
v_call: TRBV6-6
j_call: TRBJ2-5
clone_size: NA
d_call: NA

cdr3_nt: TGTGCCAGTAGTATGGCGGCCCGGTTCGCGAACACCGGGGAGCTGTTTTTT
cdr3_aa: CASSMAARFANTGELFF
v_call: TRBV19
j_call: TRBJ2-2
clone_size: NA
d_call: NA

cdr3_nt: TGTGCCAGCAGTTACCGGGGACTCTTCAATCAGCCCCAGCATTTT
cdr3_aa: CASSYRGLFNQPQHF
v_call: TRBV6-5
j_call: TRBJ1-5
clone_size: NA
d_call: NA

cdr3_nt: TGCGCCAGCAGTGACAGGGGTCCAGATGAAGCTTTCTTT
cdr3_aa: CASSDRGPDEAFF
v_call: TRBV10-1
j_call: TRBJ1-1
clone_size: NA
d_call: NA

cdr3_nt: TGCGCCAGCAGCGCGAGCGGGGCCGGCACAGATACGCAGTATTTT
cdr3_aa: CASSASGAGTDTQYF
v_call: TRBV5-1
j_call: TRBJ2-3
clone_size: once
d_call: TRBD2

cdr3_nt: TGTGCCAGCAGCTTAGACCGGGACAGGGACTATGGCTACACCTTC
cdr3_aa: CASSLDRDRDYGYTF
v_call: TRBV7-9
j_call: TRBJ1-2
clone_size: NA
d_call: TRBD1

cdr3_nt: TGCGCCAGCAGCCCCGCGGGGGGATTCACCTACAATGAGCAGTTCTTC
cdr3_aa: CASSPAGGFTYNEQFF
v_call: TRBV5-1
j_call: TRBJ2-1
clone_size: NA
d_call: TRBD2

cdr3_nt: TGTGCCAGCAGCCAAGAGGGAGGGGGTGAAGCTTTCTTT
cdr3_aa: CASSQEGGGEAFF
v_call: TRBV3-1/TRBV3-2
j_call: TRBJ1-1
clone_size: few
d_call: NA

cdr3_nt: TGTGCCAGAAGCTTAATCCGCAGGGAGGGCACTGAAGCTTTCTTT
cdr3_aa: CARSLIRREGTEAFF
v_call: TRBV7-5
j_call: TRBJ1-1
clone_size: NA
d_call: NA

cdr3_nt: TGTGCCAGCTCACCAGTGGGACAGGGTTTCTACGAGCAGTACTTC
cdr3_aa: CASSPVGQGFYEQYF
v_call: TRBV18
j_call: TRBJ2-7
clone_size: NA
d_call: TRBD1

cdr3_nt: TGTGCCAGCAGCTTGGGACAATTGGACAGGGAAGCTTTCTTT
cdr3_aa: CASSLGQLDREAFF
v_call: TRBV5-4
j_call: TRBJ1-1
clone_size: few
d_call: TRBD1